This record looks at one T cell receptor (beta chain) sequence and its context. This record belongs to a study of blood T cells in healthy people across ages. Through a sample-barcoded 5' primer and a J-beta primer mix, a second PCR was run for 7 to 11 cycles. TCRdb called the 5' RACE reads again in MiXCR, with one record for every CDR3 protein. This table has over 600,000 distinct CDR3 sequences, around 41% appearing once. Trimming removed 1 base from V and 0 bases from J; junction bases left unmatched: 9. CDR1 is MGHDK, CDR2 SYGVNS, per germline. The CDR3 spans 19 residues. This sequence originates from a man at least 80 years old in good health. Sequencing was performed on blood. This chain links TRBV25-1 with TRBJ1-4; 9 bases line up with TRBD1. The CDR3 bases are TGTGCCAGCAGTGAATGGGGACAGGGAAACCTCGCAACTAATGAAAAACTGTTTTTT. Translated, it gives CASSEWGQGNLATNEKLFF.